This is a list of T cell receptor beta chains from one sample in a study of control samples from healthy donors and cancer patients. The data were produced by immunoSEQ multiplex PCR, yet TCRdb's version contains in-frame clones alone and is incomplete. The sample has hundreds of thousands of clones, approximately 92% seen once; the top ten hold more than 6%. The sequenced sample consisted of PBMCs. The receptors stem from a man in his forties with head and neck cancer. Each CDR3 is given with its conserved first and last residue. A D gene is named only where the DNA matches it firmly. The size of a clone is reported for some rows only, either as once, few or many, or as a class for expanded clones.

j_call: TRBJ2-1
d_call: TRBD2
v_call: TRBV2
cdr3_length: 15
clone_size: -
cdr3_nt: TGTGCCTCCATACGGGGGGGTAGCTCCTACAATGAGCAGTTCTTC
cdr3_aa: CASIRGGSSYNEQFF

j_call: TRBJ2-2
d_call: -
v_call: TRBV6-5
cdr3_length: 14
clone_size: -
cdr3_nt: TGTGCCAGCAGTCGGCGGCCGAACACCGGGGAGCTGTTTTTT
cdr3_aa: CASSRRPNTGELFF

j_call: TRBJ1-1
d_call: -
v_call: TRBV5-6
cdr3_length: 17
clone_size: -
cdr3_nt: TGTGCCAGCAGCTTGGCTTGGGGGTGGGAAATGAACACTGAAGCTTTCTTT
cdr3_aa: CASSLAWGWEMNTEAFF

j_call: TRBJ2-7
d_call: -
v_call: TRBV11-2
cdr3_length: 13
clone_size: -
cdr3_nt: TGTGCCAGCAGCTTAGCCAGTCCCTACGAGCAGTACTTC
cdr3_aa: CASSLASPYEQYF

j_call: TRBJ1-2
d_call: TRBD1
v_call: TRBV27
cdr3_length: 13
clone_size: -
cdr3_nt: TGTGCCAGCAGTTCAGAGACAGGGTATGGCTACACCTTC
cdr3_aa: CASSSETGYGYTF

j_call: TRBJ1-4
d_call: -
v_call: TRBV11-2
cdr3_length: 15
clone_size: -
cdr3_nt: TGTGCCAGCAGCTCGGCATATGCAACTAATGAAAAACTGTTTTTT
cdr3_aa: CASSSAYATNEKLFF

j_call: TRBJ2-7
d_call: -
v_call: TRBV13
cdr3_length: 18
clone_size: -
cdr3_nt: TGTGCCAGCAGCTTAGGCCTAGATGTGGGACGGCGGTCCTACGAGCAGTACTTC
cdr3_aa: CASSLGLDVGRRSYEQYF

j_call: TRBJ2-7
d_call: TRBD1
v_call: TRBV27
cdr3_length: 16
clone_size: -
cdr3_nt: TGTGCCAGCAGTTTATTAGGGGGGGACAGGGGGGACGAGCAGTACTTC
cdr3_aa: CASSLLGGDRGDEQYF

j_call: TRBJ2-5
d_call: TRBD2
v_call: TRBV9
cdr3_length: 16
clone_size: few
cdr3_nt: TGTGCCAGCAGCGCTTATAGCGGGGGAGGTCGAGAGACCCAGTACTTC
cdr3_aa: CASSAYSGGGRETQYF

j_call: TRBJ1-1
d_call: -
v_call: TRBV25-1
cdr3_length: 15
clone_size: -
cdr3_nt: TGTGCCAGCAATAAGCGGAGATTAGAGGACACTGAAGCTTTCTTT
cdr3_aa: CASNKRRLEDTEAFF

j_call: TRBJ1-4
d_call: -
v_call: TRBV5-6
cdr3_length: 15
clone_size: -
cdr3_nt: TGTGCCAGCAGCTTCAGTACAGTATCGAATGAAAAACTGTTTTTT
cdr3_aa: CASSFSTVSNEKLFF

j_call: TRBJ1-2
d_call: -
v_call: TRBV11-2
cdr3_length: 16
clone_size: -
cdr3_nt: TGTGCCAGCAGCCGCGTTTTCAAGGCGCGAGGCTATGGCTACACCTTC
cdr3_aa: CASSRVFKARGYGYTF

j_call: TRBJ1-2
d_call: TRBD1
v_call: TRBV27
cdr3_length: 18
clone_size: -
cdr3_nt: TGTGCCAGCAGTCCTACCCCGGGGGGACAGGGAAAACGCTCGGGCTACACCTTC
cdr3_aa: CASSPTPGGQGKRSGYTF

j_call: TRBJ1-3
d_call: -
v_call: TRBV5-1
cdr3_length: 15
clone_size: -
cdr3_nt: TGCGCCAGCAGCTTGGTTGGGGACTTTCTGAACACCATATATTTT
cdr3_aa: CASSLVGDFLNTIYF

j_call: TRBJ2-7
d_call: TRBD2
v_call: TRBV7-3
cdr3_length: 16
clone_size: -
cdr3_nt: TGTGCCAGCAGCTTAGATAGGGCTAGCGGTCCGCCGAGGCAGTACTTC
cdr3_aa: CASSLDRASGPPRQYF

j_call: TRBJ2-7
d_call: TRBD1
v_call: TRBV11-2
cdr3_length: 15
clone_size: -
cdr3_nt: TGTGCCAGCAGCCACTACGCGGGACAGGCGTACGAGCAGTACTTC
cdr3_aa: CASSHYAGQAYEQYF

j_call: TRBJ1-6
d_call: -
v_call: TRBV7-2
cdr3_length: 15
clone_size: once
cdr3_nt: TGTGCCAGCAGCTGGGGACCTTACTATAATTCACCCCTCCACTTT
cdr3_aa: CASSWGPYYNSPLHF

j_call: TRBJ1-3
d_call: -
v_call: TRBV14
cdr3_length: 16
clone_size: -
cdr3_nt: TGTGCCAGCAGCCAGAAAGGGCAGCACTCTGGAAACACCATATATTTT
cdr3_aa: CASSQKGQHSGNTIYF

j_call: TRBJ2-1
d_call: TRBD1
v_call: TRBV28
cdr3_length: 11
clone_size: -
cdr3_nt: TGTGCCAGCAGTCATCGGACAGGGCTGTTCTTC
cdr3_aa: CASSHRTGLFF

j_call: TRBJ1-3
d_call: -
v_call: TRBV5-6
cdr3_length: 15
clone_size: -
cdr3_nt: TGTGCCAGCAGCCACGGGACCGGAGGAGGAAACACCATATATTTT
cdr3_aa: CASSHGTGGGNTIYF

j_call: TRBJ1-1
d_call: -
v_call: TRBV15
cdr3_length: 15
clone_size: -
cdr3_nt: TGTGCCACCAGCCCCTGGGAGGGCCCGAACACTGAAGCTTTCTTT
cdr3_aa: CATSPWEGPNTEAFF

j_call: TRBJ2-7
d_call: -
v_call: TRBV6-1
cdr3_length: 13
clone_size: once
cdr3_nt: TGTGCCAGCAGTGAGGGACTTGCCTACGAGCAGTACTTC
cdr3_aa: CASSEGLAYEQYF

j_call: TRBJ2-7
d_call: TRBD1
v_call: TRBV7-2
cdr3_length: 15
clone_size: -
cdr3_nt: TGTGCCAGCAGCCCAGGACAGGGTAAGGCCTACGAGCAGTACTTC
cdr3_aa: CASSPGQGKAYEQYF

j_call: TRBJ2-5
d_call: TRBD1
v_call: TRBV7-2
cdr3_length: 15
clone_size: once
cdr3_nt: TGTGCCAGCAGCTATCAACAGGGGGCTCAAGAGACCCAGTACTTC
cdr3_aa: CASSYQQGAQETQYF

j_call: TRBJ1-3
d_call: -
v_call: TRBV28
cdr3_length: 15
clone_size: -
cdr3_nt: TGTGCCAGCAGTCCCACAGGGTCAGGTGGAAACACCATATATTTT
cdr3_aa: CASSPTGSGGNTIYF

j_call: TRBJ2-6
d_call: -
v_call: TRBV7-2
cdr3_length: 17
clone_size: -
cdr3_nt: TGTGCCAGCAGCCGCAGCCTCGCGGTGAGGGGGGCCAACGTCCTGACTTTC
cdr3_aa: CASSRSLAVRGANVLTF

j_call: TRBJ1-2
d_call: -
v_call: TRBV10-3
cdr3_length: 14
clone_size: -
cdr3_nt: TGTGCCATCAGTGCTTCGGACAGCTCGGGTGGCTACACCTTC
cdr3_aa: CAISASDSSGGYTF

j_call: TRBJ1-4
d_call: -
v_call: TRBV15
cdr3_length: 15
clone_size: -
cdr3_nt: TGTGCCACCAGCAGAGATAGAGCAGCAAATGAAAAACTGTTTTTT
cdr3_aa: CATSRDRAANEKLFF

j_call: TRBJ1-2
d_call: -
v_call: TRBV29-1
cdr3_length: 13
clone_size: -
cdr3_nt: TGCAGCGTTTTCGACAAAGCTAACTATGGCTACACCTTC
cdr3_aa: CSVFDKANYGYTF

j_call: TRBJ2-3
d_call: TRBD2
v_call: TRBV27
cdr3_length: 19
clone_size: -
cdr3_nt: TGTGCCAGCAGATATTCAGGAAATATCCTAGCGGGAGGAGGGGATACGCAGTATTTT
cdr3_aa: CASRYSGNILAGGGDTQYF

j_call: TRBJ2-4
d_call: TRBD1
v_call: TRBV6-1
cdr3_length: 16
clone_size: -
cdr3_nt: TGTGCCAGCAGTGAAACGGTCGGGGCTCCCAGGGGGATTCAGTACTTC
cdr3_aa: CASSETVGAPRGIQYF

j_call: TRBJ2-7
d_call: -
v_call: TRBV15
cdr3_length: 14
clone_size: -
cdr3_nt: TGTGCCACCAGCCCACACGGGGGATCAGGCGAGCAGTACTTC
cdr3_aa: CATSPHGGSGEQYF

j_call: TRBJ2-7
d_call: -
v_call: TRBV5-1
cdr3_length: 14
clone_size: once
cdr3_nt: TGCGCCAGCAGCTTGGCGGCAGGGATCGACGAGCAGTACTTC
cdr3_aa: CASSLAAGIDEQYF

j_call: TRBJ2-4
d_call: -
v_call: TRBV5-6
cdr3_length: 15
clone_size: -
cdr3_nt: TGTGCCAGCAACCTTGGGGGACAAGCAGAGAGAATTCAGTACTTC
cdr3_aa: CASNLGGQAERIQYF

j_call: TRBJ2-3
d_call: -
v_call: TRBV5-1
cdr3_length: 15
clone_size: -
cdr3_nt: TGCGCCAGCAGGGGGGCTTTCCTAAACCCAGATACGCAGTATTTT
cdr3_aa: CASRGAFLNPDTQYF

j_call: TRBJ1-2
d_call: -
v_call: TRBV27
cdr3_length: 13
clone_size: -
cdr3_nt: TGTGCCAGCAGTTTTAGTGCTAACTATGGCTACACCTTC
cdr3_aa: CASSFSANYGYTF

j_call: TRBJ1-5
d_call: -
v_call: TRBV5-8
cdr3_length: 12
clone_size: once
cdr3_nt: TGTGCCAGCAGCTTCCGGGGTCAGCCCCAGCATTTT
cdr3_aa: CASSFRGQPQHF

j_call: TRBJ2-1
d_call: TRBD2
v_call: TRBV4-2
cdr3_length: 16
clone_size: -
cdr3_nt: TGTGCCAGCAGCCAAGAGGCGGGAGGGCCAGGAAATGAGCAGTTCTTC
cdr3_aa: CASSQEAGGPGNEQFF

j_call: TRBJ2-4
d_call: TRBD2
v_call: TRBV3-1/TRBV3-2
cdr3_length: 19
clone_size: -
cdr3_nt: TGTGCCAGCAGCCAAGAGACACCCCGGAATAGCGGGAGGAGGAACATTCAGTACTTC
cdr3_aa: CASSQETPRNSGRRNIQYF

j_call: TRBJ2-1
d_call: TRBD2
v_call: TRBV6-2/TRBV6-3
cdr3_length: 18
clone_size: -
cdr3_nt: TGTGCCAGCAGTTACCGCCCCCCACTAGCGGGGGGGTACAATGAGCAGTTCTTC
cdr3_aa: CASSYRPPLAGGYNEQFF

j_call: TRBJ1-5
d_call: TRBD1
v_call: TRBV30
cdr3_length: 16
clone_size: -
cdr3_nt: TGTGCCTGGAGTCCTACAGGGGAAGTCGGCAATCAGCCCCAGCATTTT
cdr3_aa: CAWSPTGEVGNQPQHF

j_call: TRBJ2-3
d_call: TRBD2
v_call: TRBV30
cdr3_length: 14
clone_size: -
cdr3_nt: TGTGCCTGGATCGTGGCGGGAGGCACAGATACGCAGTATTTT
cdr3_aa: CAWIVAGGTDTQYF

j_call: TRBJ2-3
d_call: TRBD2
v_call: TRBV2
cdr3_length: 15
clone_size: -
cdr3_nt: TGTGCCAGCAGTGTGGCTAGCGGGAGTGCAGATACGCAGTATTTT
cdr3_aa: CASSVASGSADTQYF

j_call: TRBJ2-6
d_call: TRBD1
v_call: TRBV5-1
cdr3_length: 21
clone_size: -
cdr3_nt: TGCGCCAGCAGCTTGGGGCTGACAGGGCTTAGGGTACCAATTTTGACCAACGTCCTGACTTTC
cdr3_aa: CASSLGLTGLRVPILTNVLTF

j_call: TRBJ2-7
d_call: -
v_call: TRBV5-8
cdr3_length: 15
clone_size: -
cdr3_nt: TGTGCCAGCAGCCCCATATCGGGGATGGATTACGAGCAGTACTTC
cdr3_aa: CASSPISGMDYEQYF

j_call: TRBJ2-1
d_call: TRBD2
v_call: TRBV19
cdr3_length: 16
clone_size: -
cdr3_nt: TGTGCCAGTAGTATTATGCTAGCGGGGGGACTCGATGAGCAGTTCTTC
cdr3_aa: CASSIMLAGGLDEQFF

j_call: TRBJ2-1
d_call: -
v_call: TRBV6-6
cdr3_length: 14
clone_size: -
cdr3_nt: TGTGCCAGCAGTTACAACGGGATCTACAATGAGCAGTTCTTC
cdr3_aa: CASSYNGIYNEQFF

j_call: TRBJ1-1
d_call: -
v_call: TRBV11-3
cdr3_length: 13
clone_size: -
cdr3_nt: TGTGCCAGCAGCCCCTCTATTGCCACTGAAGCTTTCTTT
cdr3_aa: CASSPSIATEAFF

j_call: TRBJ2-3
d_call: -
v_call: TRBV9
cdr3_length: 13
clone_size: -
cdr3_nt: TGTGCCAGCAGCGTAGTTAGTACAGATACGCAGTATTTT
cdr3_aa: CASSVVSTDTQYF

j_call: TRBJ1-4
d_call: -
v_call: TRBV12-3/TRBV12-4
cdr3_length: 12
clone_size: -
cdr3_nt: TGTGCCAGCAGTTGGACAGTCCCAAAACTGTTTTTT
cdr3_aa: CASSWTVPKLFF

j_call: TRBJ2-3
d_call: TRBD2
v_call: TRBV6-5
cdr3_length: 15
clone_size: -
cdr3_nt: TGTGCCAGCAGGCCGCTAGCGGGGTTCACAGATACGCAGTATTTT
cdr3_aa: CASRPLAGFTDTQYF